Presented here are 29 T cell receptor beta chains from one specimen sequenced in a study of blood T cells in healthy people across ages. Alongside a J-beta primer mix, a sample-barcoded 5' primer served in a second PCR lasting roughly 6 to 12 cycles. From the 5' RACE reads, TCRdb called clonotypes with MiXCR, one entry per CDR3 protein. This sample has 800,000 to 950,000 distinct CDR3 sequences, with approximately 32% found just once. This sample was also put to use in a study of T cells of mothers and their children.

Sequenced material: blood. The receptors stem from a woman aged 40-49 years in good health.

Points on this clonotype: Mismatch with germline at one junction end may stem from a read error. The genes are TRBV10-3 and TRBJ2-7; D is perhaps TRBD2 (5 bases). The CDR3 consists of 15 residues. From germline, CDR1 is ENHRY and CDR2 SYGVKD. The CDR3 sequence is CAISESPGSGNEQYF. The CDR3 coding sequence is TGCGCCATCAGTGAGTCGCCCGGTTCGGGGAATGAGCAGTACTTC.

The chain couples TRBV20-1 to TRBJ2-5, with 10 bases aligning to TRBD2. CDR1 DFQATT and CDR2 SNEGSKA come from the germline V gene (reference sequence). The V gene end was trimmed by 3 bases and the J gene end by 2 bases; junction bases not matched to a gene: 6. The CDR3 consists of 15 residues. Here the CDR3 reads CSASWGTSAQETQYF. CDR3 nucleotide sequence: TGCAGTGCTAGTTGGGGGACTAGCGCACAAGAGACCCAGTACTTC.

This clonotype was seen a few times. The chain employs TRBV7-2 and TRBJ1-1; D perhaps matches TRBD1 (6 bases). Trimming stripped 5 bases from V and 6 bases from J, with 19 bases between. CDR1 is SGHTA and CDR2 is FQGNSA in the germline V gene. The CDR3 is made up of 15 amino acids. The DNA of the CDR3 is TGTGCCAGCAGCCCACAACAGGGCCGCGCAGCTGAAGCTTTCTTT. Residues: CASSPQQGRAAEAFF.

The genes are TRBV6-5 and TRBJ1-5; D is possibly TRBD1 (5 bases). Germline V gene data show CDR1 as MNHEY and CDR2 as SVGAGI. The CDR3 is 15 residues long. V was pared by 7 bases and J by 2 bases, with 15 bases between. The CDR3 sequence is CASKLGSRGNQPQHF. The CDR3 coding sequence is TGTGCCAGCAAACTTGGCAGCAGGGGCAATCAGCCCCAGCATTTT.

V usage is TRBV20-1 and J usage is TRBJ1-2, with D possibly TRBD1 on 5 matching bases. The CDR3 loop spans 16 amino acids. Per germline, CDR1 DFQATT and CDR2 SNEGSKA (reference sequence). Trimming took off 3 bases at V and 5 bases at J, with 22 bases between the two ends. In DNA, the CDR3 is TGCAGTGCTAGGGTTCGCGACCCTACTTCAGGGTATGGCTACACCTTC. Protein sequence: CSARVRDPTSGYGYTF.

J is TRBJ1-1 and V is TRBV20-1; D is undetermined. The CDR3 consists of 13 residues. The ends were cut back, 3 bases at V and 1 base at J, with 9 bases in the middle. Germline-derived CDR1 and CDR2 are DFQATT and SNEGSKA (reference sequence). For the CDR3, the DNA is TGCAGTGCTAGGAAACCGCCGAACACTGAAGCTTTCTTT. It encodes CSARKPPNTEAFF.

The V gene is TRBV29-1, the J gene TRBJ1-2, with 9 bases identical to TRBD1. The CDR3 contains 16 residues. V shed 3 bases and J 2 bases; nucleotides not matched to a gene: 10. Germline-derived CDR1 and CDR2 are SQVTM and ANQGSEA. The CDR3 region is CSVDPDPGQGNYGYTF. The CDR3 coding sequence is TGCAGCGTTGATCCCGATCCGGGACAGGGAAACTATGGCTACACCTTC.

The V call is TRBV20-1, the J call TRBJ2-3, with a tentative D call TRBD2 (6 bases). CDR1 is DFQATT, CDR2 SNEGSKA, per germline (reference sequence). V was clipped by 1 base and J by 3 bases, with 17 bases between them. The CDR3 contains 16 residues. The CDR3 DNA reads as TGCAGTGCTAGAGCCCTAAATGGGGGAGGTACAGATACGCAGTATTTT. It encodes CSARALNGGGTDTQYF.

The table lists this clonotype with a few counts. The chain uses TRBV6-1 and TRBJ2-3; maybe TRBD1 (5 bases). Germline V gene data show CDR1 as MNHNS and CDR2 as SASEGT. The CDR3 loop spans 14 amino acids. Trimming shortened V by 3 bases and J by 7 bases, and 14 bases separated the two germline ends. The CDR3 loop reads CASSDKLGPNTQYF. The DNA of the CDR3 is TGTGCCAGCAGTGATAAGCTGGGGCCAAATACGCAGTATTTT.

The genes are TRBV9 and TRBJ2-1, with unresolved D. Germline CDR1 is SGDLS and CDR2 is YYNGEE. Trimming took 5 bases from V and 10 from J, leaving 16 bases between them. The CDR3 length is 13 residues. DNA for the CDR3: TGTGCCAGCAGTGAATACTTTCAAGGGGAGCAGTTCTTC. Translation gives CASSEYFQGEQFF.

This clonotype was counted at least ten times. The J gene is TRBJ1-2, the V gene TRBV10-3; TRBD1 aligns across 8 bases. Germline V gene lookup returns CDR1 ENHRY and CDR2 SYGVKD. V dropped 2 bases and J dropped 4; count of bases not matched to a gene: 3. The CDR3 is 14 residues long. Here the CDR3 reads CAISEAGGFYGYTF. DNA of the CDR3: TGTGCCATCAGTGAGGCAGGGGGCTTCTATGGCTACACCTTC.

This clonotype has a count of ten or more. The chain links TRBV20-1 to TRBJ1-2; D is possibly TRBD1 (5 bases). Deletions cut 5 bases from V and 4 bases from J, with 17 bases between. Germline loops: CDR1 DFQATT, CDR2 SNEGSKA (reference sequence). This CDR3 region has 14 residues. CDR3 DNA: TGCAGTGCTCGGGGGACCGACGACAGCTATGGCTACACCTTC. The encoded protein is CSARGTDDSYGYTF.

The V and J genes are TRBV6-6 and TRBJ1-1; tentatively, D is TRBD1 (5 bases). The length of the CDR3 is 12 residues. The V gene's germline CDR1 is MNHNY and CDR2 SVGAGI (reference sequence). Trimming removed 5 bases from V and 6 bases from J, with 10 bases in between. The DNA of the CDR3 is TGTGCCAGCAGTAGGGTGGGGGCTGAAGCTTTCTTT. Residues: CASSRVGAEAFF.

Remarks on this clonotype: This may arise from a read error, as a much more abundant clone is one base away. The rearrangement joins TRBV10-3 to TRBJ2-1; 13 bases match TRBD2. Germline lookup yields CDR1 ENHRY and CDR2 SYGVKD. Losses at the gene ends were 10 bases for V and 5 bases for J; bases not matched to a gene: 5. The CDR3 totals 14 residues. The CDR3, as DNA: TGTGCCACCAGACTAGCGGGGGGCAACAATGAGCAGTTCTTC. Its protein product is CATRLAGGNNEQFF.

This clonotype was counted many times. V gene TRBV27 combines with J gene TRBJ2-7; no clear D gene. Germline CDR1 MNHEY, CDR2 SMNVEV (reference sequence). The V end was cut by 6 bases, the J end by 0 bases, with 15 bases between. The CDR3 is made up of 15 amino acids. The CDR3 DNA is TGTGCCAGCAGGAGCACAGATAACTACTCCTACGAGCAGTACTTC. Amino acid sequence: CASRSTDNYSYEQYF.

The chain links TRBV3-1 to TRBJ2-2, with D hard to call. Per the germline V gene, CDR1 is LGHDT and CDR2 is YNNKEL (reference sequence). The CDR3 contains 14 residues. V was shortened by 2 bases and J by 0 bases, with 4 bases between the two germline ends. CDR3 in amino acids: CASSQTTNTGELFF. The CDR3 bases are TGTGCCAGCAGCCAAACAACGAACACCGGGGAGCTGTTTTTT.

The chain is built from TRBV5-1 and TRBJ2-5; 14 positions match TRBD2. The CDR3 sequence is 16 residues long. Looked up from germline, CDR1 is SGHRS and CDR2 is YFSETQ. The V gene end was trimmed by 3 bases and the J gene end by 11 bases; junction bases not matched to a gene: 12. The CDR3 loop is CASSSPGLAGVNEQYF. The CDR3 region has the DNA TGCGCCAGCAGCTCGCCGGGACTAGCGGGGGTCAATGAGCAGTACTTC.

The gene calls are TRBV10-3 and TRBJ2-7; D unresolved. V shed 0 bases and J shed 7 bases, with 13 bases lying between them. Looked up from germline, CDR1 is ENHRY and CDR2 is SYGVKD. This CDR3 region has 14 residues. CDR3 amino acids: CAISESVLGREQYF. The DNA for the CDR3 is TGTGCCATCAGTGAGTCGGTTTTGGGCAGGGAGCAGTACTTC.

Ten or more counts support this clonotype. The genes are TRBV6-1 and TRBJ2-7; the D gene could be TRBD1 or TRBD2 (6 bases each). The germline V gene encodes CDR1 MNHNS and CDR2 SASEGT. V gave up 5 bases and J gave up 9 bases, with 23 bases separating them. CDR3 length: 15 residues. The CDR3 nucleotides are TGTGCCAGCAGTCTGCGAGGGGGGCCGGATGACTGGCAGTACTTC. Protein product: CASSLRGGPDDWQYF.

This clonotype was seen only a few times. The V gene is TRBV3-1, the J gene TRBJ1-2; TRBD1 agrees at 9 bases. Unmatched junction bases numbered 14, after V lost 8 bases and J lost 7 bases. There are 15 residues in the CDR3. Germline CDR1 and CDR2: LGHDT and YNNKEL (reference sequence). CDR3 bases: TGTGCCAGCGGGAACCAAGGGGGACAGGGTCCTGGCTACACCTTC. It encodes CASGNQGGQGPGYTF.

The rearrangement links TRBV7-2 to TRBJ2-1, with 7 bases fitting TRBD2. Per the germline V gene, CDR1 is SGHTA and CDR2 is FQGNSA. V gave up 3 bases and J gave up 7 bases; unmatched junction bases: 12. This CDR3 comprises 16 residues. For the CDR3, the DNA is TGTGCCAGCAGCTTGGGGAGGGCAGGGTTGGCGAATGAGCAGTTCTTC. It encodes CASSLGRAGLANEQFF.

The V gene is TRBV9, the J gene TRBJ1-1; D ambiguous. Looked up from germline, CDR1 is SGDLS and CDR2 is YYNGEE. The length of the CDR3 is 15 residues. V was trimmed by 0 bases and J by 2 bases, leaving 11 bases between them. CDR3 DNA: TGTGCCAGCAGCGTAGGTGTAGAGACAAACACTGAAGCTTTCTTT. It translates to CASSVGVETNTEAFF.

This clonotype was seen only once. The rearrangement joins TRBV15 to TRBJ2-5; possible D gene TRBD1, 6 bases. This CDR3 contains 19 residues. Trimming took 1 base from V and 0 from J, leaving 21 bases between them. Germline values: CDR1 LNHNV, CDR2 YYDKDF (reference sequence). The CDR3 region is CATSRGPSSRGNYQETQYF. The CDR3 coding sequence is TGTGCCACCAGCAGAGGACCGTCTAGCAGGGGAAATTACCAAGAGACCCAGTACTTC.

The V and J genes are TRBV27 and TRBJ1-6, with TRBD1 matching 9 bases. In germline, CDR1 is MNHEY, CDR2 SMNVEV (reference sequence). There are 13 residues in the CDR3. With 2 bases clipped from V and 18 bases from J, the junction kept 8 bases outside the gene matches. CDR3 sequence: CASSLGQGMAPHF. DNA of the CDR3: TGTGCCAGCAGTTTAGGACAGGGGATGGCCCCCCACTTT.

The chain recombines TRBV11-2 with TRBJ1-1, with D possibly TRBD1 on 6 matching bases. Per the germline V gene, CDR1 is SGHAT and CDR2 is FQNNGV. Trimming removed 3 bases at V and 7 bases at J, with 9 bases between. This CDR3 has 12 residues. CDR3 DNA: TGTGCCAGCAGCTTGATCAGGGGTGAAGCTTTCTTT. This translates into CASSLIRGEAFF.

This clonotype was recorded at least ten times. The V gene is TRBV12-3 or TRBV12-4, the J gene TRBJ2-7; TRBD1 is a possible D gene (5 bases). Trimming cost V 6 bases and J 5 bases, with 11 bases left between them. The CDR3 extends over 12 amino acids. The CDR3 region is CASRPGFHEQYF. For the CDR3, the DNA is TGTGCCAGCAGGCCAGGGTTCCACGAGCAGTACTTC.

This clonotype turned up a few times. The chain joins TRBV7-9 to TRBJ1-3; the D is unclear. CDR3 size: 17 residues. CDR1 is SEHNR and CDR2 is FQNEAQ in the germline V gene (reference sequence). V lost 3 bases to trimming and J lost 0 bases, with 15 bases between them. The CDR3 here is CASSFPIRVDSGNTIYF. The CDR3, as DNA: TGTGCCAGCAGCTTCCCAATCAGAGTCGACTCTGGAAACACCATATATTTT. The full variable domain, in which reference TRBV7-9 and TRBJ1-3 provide the parts outside the CDR3, is DTGVSQNPRHKITKRGQNVTFRCDPISEHNRLYWYRQTLGQGPEFLTYFQNEAQLEKSRLLSDRFSAERPKGSFSTLEIQRTEQGDSAMYLCASSFPIRVDSGNTIYFGEGSWLTVV.

Turning to this clonotype: A read error is possible here, since a much larger clone lies one base away. V gene TRBV4-2 combines with J gene TRBJ2-6, with 9 bases fitting TRBD1. The CDR3 has 17 residues. Germline CDR1 is LGHNA and CDR2 is YNFKEQ. The CDR3 DNA reads TGTGCCAGCAGCCTCCGACAGGGGGAGTATAGGGCCAACGTCCGGACTTTC. It specifies CASSLRQGEYRANVRTF.

The gene calls are TRBV30 and TRBJ1-2; D is unresolved. The CDR3 spans 15 residues. CDR1 and CDR2 from the germline V gene are GTSNPN and SVGIG (reference sequence). Trimming left V 2 bases short and J 0 bases short, with 13 bases between. The CDR3 DNA reads TGTGCCTGGAGTCGGCGCGGCATTCCTAACTATGGCTACACCTTC. This encodes CAWSRRGIPNYGYTF.